This T cell receptor (beta chain) is from a study of blood T cell repertoires in COVID-19. About the study: The study drew acute and convalescent COVID-19 samples from the United States, Italy and Spain. PBMCs, B-cell-depleted T cells, or T cells were the source of the cDNA or gDNA that made up the material.

Only one count was recorded for this clone. The protocol was immunoSEQ multiplex PCR, while the TCRdb copy is restricted to in-frame clones and leaves out a portion. Here the sample spans 150,000 or so clones, roughly 82% being singletons. The CDR3 is 15 amino acids. V lost 3 bases and J lost 4, with 16 bases in between. Germline V gives CDR1 KGHSH, CDR2 LQKENI. The chain has TRBV18 and TRBJ2-7, with D perhaps TRBD1 (6 bases). Sequenced material: PBMCs or T cells enriched from blood (not recorded which). The sequence came from a man aged 50 or older who had recovered from COVID-19. The CDR3 protein is CASSPAAGGGYEQYF. The CDR3 nucleotides are TGTGCCAGCTCACCGGCAGCTGGGGGCGGGTACGAGCAGTACTTC. The full variable domain, its missing parts supplied by reference TRBV18 and TRBJ2-7, is NAGVMQNPRHLVRRRGQEARLRCSPMKGHSHVYWYRQLPEEGLKFMVYLQKENIIDESGMPKERFSAEFPKEGPSILRIQQVVRGDSAAYFCASSPAAGGGYEQYFGPGTRLTVT.